Below, 23 T cell receptor beta chains from the same sample are listed, as sequenced in a study of cytomegalovirus exposure and HLA in healthy donors. Both 60 Vbeta primers and 13 Jbeta primers went into the PCR. Data came from immunoSEQ multiplex PCR; TCRdb stores just in-frame clones and leaves some out. The repertoire has approximately 180,000 clones, roughly four fifths of them found once; the top ten carry less than 2%. The sample was PBMCs. These receptors were collected from a man between 18 and 35 years old in good health and CMV-seronegative.

The chain uses TRBV2 and TRBJ2-5, with 7 bases fitting TRBD1. This CDR3 spans 15 amino acids. Germline V gene sequence: CDR1 SNHLY, CDR2 FYNNEI. V shed 5 bases, J shed 4 bases, and the junction held 10 bases outside the gene matches. CDR3 coding DNA: TGTGCCAGCAGTCAAGGACAGGTGGTTGGAGAGACCCAGTACTTC. Its translation is CASSQGQVVGETQYF.

The chain is built from TRBV4-1 and TRBJ2-7, with no clear D. V lost 0 bases to trimming and J lost 1 base, with 10 bases between them. The CDR3 contains 15 residues. Germline loops: CDR1 MGHRA, CDR2 YSYEKL. Here the CDR3 reads CASSQDEAESYEQYF. As DNA, the CDR3 is TGCGCCAGCAGCCAAGATGAGGCTGAGTCCTACGAGCAGTACTTC.

The V call is TRBV4-3, the J call TRBJ2-7, with 10 bases matching TRBD1. There are 16 residues in the CDR3. CDR1 is LGHNA and CDR2 is YSLEER in the germline V gene. V lost 1 base, J lost 6 bases, and 9 bases stayed unmatched. As DNA, the CDR3 is TGCGCCAGCAGCCAAGCATGGGACAGGGGAACGGCCGAGCAGTACTTC. Its translation is CASSQAWDRGTAEQYF.

The chain links TRBV30 to TRBJ1-1, with TRBD1 identical over 7 bases. The CDR3 extends over 15 amino acids. V was pared by 5 bases and J by 1 base, with 10 bases of the junction left unmatched. Germline V CDR1 and CDR2: GTSNPN, SVGIG (reference sequence). CDR3 amino acids: CAWYIPGQSNTEAFF. The CDR3 DNA is TGTGCCTGGTATATTCCGGGACAGTCGAACACTGAAGCTTTCTTT. The full variable domain, in which reference TRBV30 and TRBJ1-1 provide the parts outside the CDR3, is SQTIHQWPATLVQPVGSPLSLECTVEGTSNPNLYWYRQAAGRGLQLLFYSVGIGQISSEVPQNLSASRPQDRQFILSSKKLLLSDSGFYLCAWYIPGQSNTEAFFGQGTRLTVV.

This chain uses TRBV10-3 with TRBJ1-1, with D perhaps TRBD1 (6 bases). This CDR3 spans 13 amino acids. In germline, CDR1 is ENHRY, CDR2 SYGVKD. V gave up 6 bases and J gave up 5 bases, with 13 bases separating them. The CDR3 loop is CAIRQGGRTEAFF. CDR3 coding DNA: TGTGCCATCAGACAGGGCGGGAGAACTGAAGCTTTCTTT.

V gene TRBV11-2 combines with J gene TRBJ2-7; no clear D gene. The V end lost 2 bases, the J end lost 0 bases, and 8 bases lay between the germline ends. The CDR3 runs 14 residues. Germline V gene data show CDR1 as SGHAT and CDR2 as FQNNGV. For the CDR3, the DNA is TGTGCCAGCAGCTTAAATCTTTTCTCCTACGAGCAGTACTTC. Encoded protein: CASSLNLFSYEQYF.

The chain recombines TRBV27 with TRBJ2-7; D gene unclear. Germline V CDR1 and CDR2: MNHEY, SMNVEV (reference sequence). The length of the CDR3 is 12 residues. With 5 bases removed from V and 0 bases from J, the gap between germline ends came to 5 bases. CDR3 amino acids: CASSTASYEQYF. CDR3 bases: TGTGCCAGCAGTACAGCCTCCTACGAGCAGTACTTC.

V gene TRBV6-1 combines with J gene TRBJ2-7; no clear D gene. This CDR3 spans 15 amino acids. Between the trimmed V and J ends, which lost 6 bases and 0 bases, there was a span of 15 bases. From germline, CDR1 is MNHNS and CDR2 SASEGT. The CDR3 bases are TGTGCCAGCAGCCCCAGTAGCCAATTCTCCTACGAGCAGTACTTC. Its protein product is CASSPSSQFSYEQYF.

The chain joins TRBV7-2 to TRBJ2-5; 9 positions agree with TRBD1. The J call may be wrong; the DNA end is better matched by TRBJ2-7. The CDR3 spans 15 residues. From germline, CDR1 is SGHTA and CDR2 FQGNSA. The CDR3 region is CASSRMRTGAYEQYF. DNA of the CDR3: TGTGCCAGCAGTCGTATGCGGACAGGGGCCTACGAGCAGTACTTC.

In DNA form, the CDR3 reads TGTGCCAGCAGAGCGCTTCAGGGTAGGAATTCACCCCTCCACTTT. Protein product: CASRALQGRNSPLHF. This chain uses TRBV2 with TRBJ1-6, with a tentative D call TRBD1 (5 bases). V shed 6 bases and J shed 7 bases, with 16 bases lying between them. CDR3 length: 15 amino acids. Germline V gives CDR1 SNHLY, CDR2 FYNNEI.

The CDR3: CASSSSITTGRTGELFF. CDR3 coding DNA: TGTGCCAGCAGTTCTTCTATTACGACAGGGCGCACCGGGGAGCTGTTTTTT. The V and J genes are TRBV27 and TRBJ2-2; 7 positions match TRBD1. The CDR3 is 17 residues long. V shed 4 bases and J 4 bases; nucleotides not matched to a gene: 12. CDR1 and CDR2 (germline): MNHEY, SMNVEV (reference sequence).

J is TRBJ1-1 and V is TRBV4-3; 10 nucleotides agree with TRBD1. This CDR3 comprises 15 residues. Per the germline V gene, CDR1 is LGHNA and CDR2 is YSLEER. Trimming took 6 bases from V and 4 from J; bases not matched to a gene: 8. The CDR3 region is CASSSSGTGVTEAFF. The CDR3 DNA follows: TGCGCCAGCAGTTCGTCCGGGACAGGGGTCACTGAAGCTTTCTTT.

This clone has just one count. The chain combines TRBV12-5 with TRBJ2-3; D is uncertain. The CDR3 has 15 amino acids. Germline CDR1 is LGHNT and CDR2 is FRNRAP. V lost 5 bases and J 5 bases, leaving 17 bases between the germline ends. In nucleotides, the CDR3 is TGTGCTAGTGGTCAAATTAGCACCTTCCAAGATACGCAGTATTTT. Its translation: CASGQISTFQDTQYF.

The V call is TRBV6-1, the J call TRBJ1-5; 7 nucleotides match TRBD1. CDR3 length equals 17 residues. J was trimmed by 2 bases and V by 1 base; bases with no gene match: 8. Germline CDR1 and CDR2: MNHNS and SASEGT. The CDR3 region has the DNA TGTGCCAGCAGTGAAGGACAGGGAGTTGGGGGCAATCAGCCCCAGCATTTT. This translates into CASSEGQGVGGNQPQHF.

The chain couples TRBV30 to TRBJ1-1; possible D gene TRBD1, 6 bases. Germline assignment: CDR1 GTSNPN and CDR2 SVGIG (reference sequence). V dropped 3 bases and J dropped 1 base, with 12 bases sitting between them. This CDR3 comprises 14 residues. CDR3 sequence reads: CAWSPGHPNTEAFF. CDR3 nucleotides: TGTGCCTGGAGCCCGGGACACCCGAACACTGAAGCTTTCTTT.

The sample holds one count of this clone. The chain carries TRBV6-5 and TRBJ2-7, with 7 positions matching TRBD2. V gave up 6 bases and J gave up 3 bases; unmatched junction bases: 8. The CDR3 loop spans 14 amino acids. CDR1 is MNHEY, CDR2 SVGAGI, per germline. The CDR3 region is CASRRAGQSYEQYF. CDR3 DNA: TGTGCCAGCAGGAGAGCGGGGCAAAGCTACGAGCAGTACTTC.

The V and J genes are TRBV7-2 and TRBJ2-7; possibly TRBD2 for D (6 bases). There are 18 residues in the CDR3. Trimming cost V 0 bases and J 3 bases, with 21 bases left between them. Germline values: CDR1 SGHTA, CDR2 FQGNSA. DNA for the CDR3: TGTGCCAGCAGCTTAGCGGCGGTTGGTGGCGGGAAGGGCTACGAGCAGTACTTC. Residues: CASSLAAVGGGKGYEQYF.

This chain links TRBV4-3 with TRBJ2-5, with TRBD2 matching over 10 bases. This CDR3 contains 16 residues. Germline-derived CDR1 and CDR2 are LGHNA and YSLEER. J was trimmed by 4 bases and V by 1 base; bases with no gene match: 6. The CDR3 reads CASSQGTSGSLETQYF. The CDR3 DNA reads as TGCGCCAGCAGCCAAGGGACTAGCGGATCCCTAGAGACCCAGTACTTC.

The genes are TRBV15 and TRBJ2-6; 9 bases align to TRBD2. V trimming: 0 bases; J trimming: 1 base; junction bases outside the gene matches: 7. Germline assignment: CDR1 LNHNV and CDR2 YYDKDF (reference sequence). The CDR3 is 19 residues long. CDR3 DNA sequence: TGTGCCACCAGCAGAGATCCGGGACTAGCTCAGTCTGGGGCCAACGTCCTGACTTTC. It encodes CATSRDPGLAQSGANVLTF.

The chain carries TRBV6-5 and TRBJ2-5; weak D call: TRBD1 (6 bases). The end of the DNA is better explained by TRBJ2-7, so the J call may be wrong. The CDR3 sequence is 15 residues long. Germline lookup yields CDR1 MNHEY and CDR2 SVGAGI. CDR3 residues: CASSYSKQGPYEQYF. The CDR3 DNA reads TGTGCCAGCAGTTACTCGAAACAGGGTCCCTACGAGCAGTACTTC.

This sequence joins TRBV4-1 and TRBJ2-1; 8 nucleotides line up with TRBD2. Germline-derived CDR1 and CDR2 are MGHRA and YSYEKL. This CDR3 is built from 15 residues. The V and J ends lost 0 bases and 16 bases, in that order; junction bases with no gene match: 14. The CDR3, as DNA: TGCGCCAGCAGCCAAGATGGAAGCGGGAGACGACCCCGATTCTTC. Translation: CASSQDGSGRRPRFF.

In its sample, this clone was seen a few times. The chain uses TRBV5-6 and TRBJ1-3; 7 bases fit TRBD1. V trimming: 0 bases; J trimming: 0 bases; junction bases outside the gene matches: 3. CDR3 length: 16 residues. Germline lookup yields CDR1 SGHDT and CDR2 YYEEEE. Here the CDR3 DNA reads TGTGCCAGCAGCTTGGTGGCAGGGGGCTCTGGAAACACCATATATTTT. Translation: CASSLVAGGSGNTIYF.

This rearrangement joins TRBV2 to TRBJ1-4; a weak D match, TRBD1 (5 bases). Germline V gene lookup returns CDR1 SNHLY and CDR2 FYNNEI. V lost 6 bases and J lost 8, with 22 bases in between. This CDR3 has 16 residues. The DNA for the CDR3 is TGTGCCAGCAGCTTACACAGGTTGTCTGGAGACGAAAAACTGTTTTTT. It yields the protein CASSLHRLSGDEKLFF. The full variable domain, with the rest looked up from reference TRBV2 and TRBJ1-4, is EPEVTQTPSHQVTQMGQEVILRCVPISNHLYFYWYRQILGQKVEFLVSFYNNEISEKSEIFDDQFSVERPDGSNFTLKIRSTKLEDSAMYFCASSLHRLSGDEKLFFGSGTQLSVL.